The 18 T cell receptor beta chains in this list originate from one sample, sequenced in a study of shared clonotypes between healthy human individuals. The method was immunoSEQ multiplex PCR; TCRdb's version includes in-frame clones alone and lacks a portion of them. This sample has around 200,000 clones; 66% occur once, and the top ten carry more than 9%. What was sequenced was memory CD4+ T cells sorted from blood. Subset specified: CD45RA-negative fraction. Receptors were obtained from a man aged 30-40 years in good health.

This clone was found once. Here the CDR3 reads CASSSGQGGMNTEAFF. CDR3 in DNA: TGCGCCAGCAGCTCCGGACAGGGAGGAATGAACACTGAAGCTTTCTTT. J is TRBJ1-1 and V is TRBV5-1; 8 bases are a match to TRBD1. J gave up 0 bases and V 3 bases, and 7 bases lay outside the gene matches. The CDR3 has 16 amino acids. Germline assignment: CDR1 SGHRS and CDR2 YFSETQ.

This clone was seen a few times. This chain uses TRBV2 with TRBJ2-1, with TRBD1 matching 10 bases. Per the germline V gene, CDR1 is SNHLY and CDR2 is FYNNEI. The CDR3 totals 16 residues. The V gene end was trimmed by 7 bases and the J gene end by 5 bases; junction bases not matched to a gene: 11. The CDR3 region is CASIPSGQGQNNEQFF. The CDR3 coding sequence is TGTGCCAGCATCCCCTCGGGACAGGGGCAAAACAATGAGCAGTTCTTC.

J is TRBJ2-1 and V is TRBV11-2, with 11 bases aligning to TRBD2. The CDR3 loop spans 16 amino acids. The junction had 6 bases not matched to a gene; V was cut back by 5 bases and J by 3 bases. Germline V lookup: CDR1 SGHAT, CDR2 FQNNGV. CDR3 loop: CASSAPGLAVYNEQFF. In DNA form, the CDR3 reads TGTGCCAGCAGCGCTCCGGGACTAGCGGTCTACAATGAGCAGTTCTTC.

This clone was seen at least ten times. The chain couples TRBV7-8 to TRBJ1-2; perhaps TRBD1 as D (6 bases). The V end lost 1 base, the J end lost 6 bases, and 6 bases lay between the germline ends. Germline loops: CDR1 SGHVS, CDR2 FQNEAQ. CDR3 length: 12 residues. CDR3: CASSLDRDGYTF. CDR3 DNA sequence: TGTGCCAGCAGCTTAGACAGGGATGGCTACACCTTC.

The chain employs TRBV18 and TRBJ2-2, with D maybe TRBD2 (7 bases). Germline CDR1 and CDR2: KGHSH and LQKENI. Trimming cost V 0 bases and J 4 bases, with 12 bases left between them. This CDR3 region has 16 residues. The CDR3, as DNA: TGTGCCAGCTCACCACCGGGGGGGCTGACCACCGGGGAGCTGTTTTTT. Its protein is CASSPPGGLTTGELFF.

The V call is TRBV11-2, the J call TRBJ2-7; 7 bases align to TRBD1. This CDR3 has 14 residues. V lost 5 bases and J lost 0; bases outside the gene matches: 4. Looked up from germline, CDR1 is SGHAT and CDR2 is FQNNGV. CDR3 nucleotide sequence: TGTGCCAGCAGCCTCCGGGACAGCTCCTACGAGCAGTACTTC. This encodes CASSLRDSSYEQYF.

J is TRBJ2-1 and V is TRBV5-4; D could derive from TRBD1 or TRBD2 (5 bases each). The CDR3 totals 16 residues. Germline V gene data show CDR1 as SGHNT and CDR2 as YYREEE (reference sequence). The V and J ends lost 4 bases and 2 bases respectively, with 16 bases between them. The chain's CDR3 is CASSPRGLGAYNEQFF. The CDR3 DNA is TGTGCCAGCAGCCCCCGCGGGCTAGGGGCCTACAATGAGCAGTTCTTC. Supplemented by reference TRBV5-4 and TRBJ2-1, the full variable domain reads ETGVTQSPTHLIKTRGQQVTLRCSSQSGHNTVSWYQQALGQGPQFIFQYYREEENGRGNFPPRFSGLQFPNYSSELNVNALELDDSALYLCASSPRGLGAYNEQFFGPGTRLTVL.

This clone has just a few counts. This chain joins TRBV5-1 and TRBJ2-7, with D perhaps being TRBD1 or TRBD2 (5 bases each). Germline V gene lookup returns CDR1 SGHRS and CDR2 YFSETQ. The V gene lost 4 bases and the J gene lost 6 bases, with 14 bases spanning the gap. CDR3 length equals 13 residues. The CDR3 nucleotides read TGCGCCAGCAGCAGTTTCTCAGGGAGCGAGCAGTACTTC. Translated: CASSSFSGSEQYF.

The V gene is TRBV7-2, the J gene TRBJ2-5, with D hard to call. This CDR3 is 12 amino acids long. Germline loops: CDR1 SGHTA, CDR2 FQGNSA. V lost 2 bases to trimming and J lost 5 bases, with 6 bases between them. CDR3 residues: CASSLSRETQYF. The CDR3 bases are TGTGCCAGCAGCTTATCGCGGGAGACCCAGTACTTC.

This chain joins TRBV19 and TRBJ1-5; D not certain. The germline V gene encodes CDR1 LNHDA and CDR2 SQIVND (reference sequence). The V gene lost 9 bases and the J gene lost 0 bases, with 9 bases spanning the gap. This CDR3 comprises 13 residues. The CDR3 here is CASTHYSNQPQHF. CDR3 nucleotides: TGTGCCAGCACTCACTATAGCAATCAGCCCCAGCATTTT.

The V and J genes are TRBV7-2 and TRBJ1-3; TRBD1 is a possible D gene (5 bases). The CDR3 length is 14 residues. The V and J ends lost 10 bases and 5 bases respectively, with 18 bases between them. Germline CDR1 is SGHTA and CDR2 is FQGNSA. The CDR3 sequence: CAIVSGDVRNTIYF. The DNA for the CDR3 is TGTGCCATCGTTAGCGGGGACGTTCGAAACACCATATATTTT.

This chain connects TRBV13 to TRBJ1-5; TRBD1 is a possible D gene (5 bases). The CDR3 totals 12 residues. CDR1 is PRHDT and CDR2 is FYEKMQ in the germline V gene (reference sequence). V was cut by 2 bases and J by 6 bases, with 5 bases left in between. The CDR3: CASSLRGQPQHF. In DNA form, the CDR3 reads TGTGCCAGCAGCTTAAGGGGTCAGCCCCAGCATTTT. The variable domain in full, completed from reference TRBV13 and TRBJ1-5, reads AAGVIQSPRHLIKEKRETATLKCYPIPRHDTVYWYQQGPGQDPQFLISFYEKMQSDKGSIPDRFSAQQFSDYHSELNMSSLELGDSALYFCASSLRGQPQHFGDGTRLSIL.

The chain couples TRBV6-1 to TRBJ1-5, with D possibly being TRBD1 (5 bases). The CDR3 extends over 14 amino acids. CDR1 MNHNS and CDR2 SASEGT come from the germline V gene. Trimming cost V 1 base and J 5 bases, with 9 bases left between them. The chain's CDR3 is CASSEGTPYQPQHF. CDR3 sequence (DNA): TGTGCCAGCAGTGAAGGGACACCTTATCAGCCCCAGCATTTT.

This chain connects TRBV28 to TRBJ1-5, with 8 bases matching TRBD1. CDR1 is MDHEN, CDR2 SYDVKM, per germline. The CDR3 has 16 amino acids. V trimming: 6 bases; J trimming: 3 bases; junction bases outside the gene matches: 10. The CDR3 bases are TGTGCCAGCAGCGCTCCGGGACAGGTTCTCAATCAGCCCCAGCATTTT. This codes for CASSAPGQVLNQPQHF.

The chain employs TRBV11-2 and TRBJ1-1, with a weak D call TRBD1 (6 bases). Germline V lookup: CDR1 SGHAT, CDR2 FQNNGV. V was cut by 5 bases and J by 0 bases, with 13 bases left in between. The CDR3 is 15 residues long. The CDR3 nucleotides read TGTGCCAGCAGCCCAGGGGACGGAATGAACACTGAAGCTTTCTTT. Its translation: CASSPGDGMNTEAFF.

CDR3 sequence (DNA): TGCGCCAGCAGCTTGGAAATCGCCGGGACAGGATATTACGAGCAGTACTTC. It encodes CASSLEIAGTGYYEQYF. V gene TRBV5-1 combines with J gene TRBJ2-7; TRBD1 matches at 8 bases. Germline CDR1 and CDR2: SGHRS and YFSETQ. The CDR3 loop spans 17 amino acids. V lost 0 bases, J lost 4 bases, and 12 bases stayed unmatched.

The rearrangement uses TRBV5-1 and TRBJ2-3, with TRBD2 identical over 7 bases. CDR3 length: 16 residues. The germline CDR1 and CDR2 sequences are SGHRS and YFSETQ. Germline trimming cut 0 bases from V and 2 bases from J; bases unmatched to any gene: 6. The CDR3 region has the DNA TGCGCCAGCAGCTTGGCTCCTAGCGGTTACACAGATACGCAGTATTTT. Protein: CASSLAPSGYTDTQYF. The full variable domain, its missing parts supplied by reference TRBV5-1 and TRBJ2-3, is KAGVTQTPRYLIKTRGQQVTLSCSPISGHRSVSWYQQTPGQGLQFLFEYFSETQRNKGNFPGRFSGRQFSNSRSEMNVSTLELGDSALYLCASSLAPSGYTDTQYFGPGTRLTVL.

This chain links TRBV4-1 with TRBJ1-2; D is possibly TRBD1 (6 bases). From germline, CDR1 is MGHRA and CDR2 YSYEKL. V shed 4 bases and J shed 7 bases, with 19 bases lying between them. The CDR3 consists of 15 residues. The CDR3 is CASSPTEAGAGGYTF. The CDR3 DNA reads as TGCGCCAGCAGCCCCACAGAAGCGGGGGCCGGTGGCTACACCTTC.